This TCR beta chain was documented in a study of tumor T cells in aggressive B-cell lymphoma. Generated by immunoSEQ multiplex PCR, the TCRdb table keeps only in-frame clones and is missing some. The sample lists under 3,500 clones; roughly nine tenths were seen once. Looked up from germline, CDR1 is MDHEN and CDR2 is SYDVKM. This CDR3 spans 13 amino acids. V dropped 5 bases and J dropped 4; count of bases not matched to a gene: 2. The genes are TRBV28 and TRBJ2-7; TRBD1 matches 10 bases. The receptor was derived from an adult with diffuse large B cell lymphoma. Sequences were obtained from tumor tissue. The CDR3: CASSTGQGYEQYF. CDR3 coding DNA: TGTGCCAGCAGTACGGGACAGGGGTACGAGCAGTACTTC.